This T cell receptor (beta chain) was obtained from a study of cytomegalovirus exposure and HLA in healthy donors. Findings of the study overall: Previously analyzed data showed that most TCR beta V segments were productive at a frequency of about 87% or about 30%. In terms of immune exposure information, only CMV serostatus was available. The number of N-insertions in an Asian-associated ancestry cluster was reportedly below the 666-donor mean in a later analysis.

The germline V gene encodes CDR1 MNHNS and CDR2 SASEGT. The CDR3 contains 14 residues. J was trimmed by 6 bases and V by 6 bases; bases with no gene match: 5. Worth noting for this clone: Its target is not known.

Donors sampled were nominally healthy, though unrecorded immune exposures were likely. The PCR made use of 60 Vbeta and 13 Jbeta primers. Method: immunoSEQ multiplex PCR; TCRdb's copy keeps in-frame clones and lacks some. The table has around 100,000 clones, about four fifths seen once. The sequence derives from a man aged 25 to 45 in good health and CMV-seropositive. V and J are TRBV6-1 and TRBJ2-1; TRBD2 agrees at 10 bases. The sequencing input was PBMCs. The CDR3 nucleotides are TGTGCCAGCAGAGAGACTAGCGGGTTCAATGAGCAGTTCTTC. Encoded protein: CASRETSGFNEQFF.